This T cell receptor (beta chain) is drawn from a study of T cell responses to AZD1222 COVID-19 vaccine. TCRdb's table, derived via immunoSEQ multiplex PCR, lists solely in-frame clones and lacks some. There are about 90,000 clones in the sample; roughly 90% occur only once, and 5.8% lies in the top ten. Findings of the study overall: Spike-specific TCR breadth and depth both grew after two AZD1222 doses. It was only after the peak T cell response that any repertoires were sampled.

Concerning this clone itself: Its specificity is not known.

Germline V gives CDR1 GTSNPN, CDR2 SVGIG (reference sequence). V dropped 2 bases and J dropped 3 bases, with 10 bases sitting between them. CDR3 length equals 14 residues. The receptor comes from an adult in good health. J is TRBJ1-4 and V is TRBV30; D ambiguous. Sequenced material: peripheral blood, taken on day 0 of AZD1222 vaccination. CDR3 coding DNA: TGTGCCTGGAGTAAGGGAATAGCTAATGAAAAACTGTTTTTT. This sequence encodes CAWSKGIANEKLFF.